The 11 T cell receptor beta chains below were found in one sample sequenced in a study of cytomegalovirus exposure and HLA in healthy donors. The PCR contained 60 Vbeta and 13 Jbeta primers. Sequencing used immunoSEQ multiplex PCR; TCRdb keeps in-frame clones, though not all of them. Of 90,000 to 130,000 clones in the sample, more than 70% were seen once. Sequencing was performed on PBMCs. The receptor set was obtained from a woman aged 60-75 years in good health and CMV-seropositive.

The chain couples TRBV28 to TRBJ2-3, with 7 bases aligning to TRBD1. Germline CDR1 MDHEN, CDR2 SYDVKM. The V gene end was trimmed by 8 bases and the J gene end by 0 bases; junction bases not matched to a gene: 14. The CDR3 consists of 17 residues. The CDR3 is CASGSQTGDLSTDTQYF. In DNA, the CDR3 is TGTGCCAGCGGAAGCCAAACAGGGGACCTTAGCACAGATACGCAGTATTTT.

Only a few counts were recorded for this clone. The V call is TRBV5-4, the J call TRBJ2-1; 8 bases are a match to TRBD1. The germline gives CDR1 SGHNT, CDR2 YYREEE (reference sequence). This CDR3 is built from 14 residues. V gave up 3 bases and J gave up 9 bases; unmatched junction bases: 8. Here the CDR3 DNA reads TGTGCCAGCAGCTCCGGACAGGGAATGGGTGAGCAGTTCTTC. It specifies CASSSGQGMGEQFF.

Comments on this clone: The junction shows a germline mismatch at one end, possibly a read error. The genes are TRBV29-1 and TRBJ1-2; D unresolved. Germline CDR1 reads SQVTM; CDR2 reads ANQGSEA. The CDR3 has 9 amino acids. The CDR3 DNA follows: TGCAGCGTTGAAACGGGGTCAGACTTC. Protein product: CSVETGSDF.

The genes are TRBV13 and TRBJ2-7; perhaps TRBD2 as D (5 bases). V shed 4 bases and J shed 6 bases, with 22 bases lying between them. Germline V lookup: CDR1 PRHDT, CDR2 FYEKMQ (reference sequence). CDR3 length: 16 residues. The CDR3 DNA is TGTGCCAGCAGCTACGAGGGCCTTTATACCCTCTCCGAGCAGTACTTC. This gives the protein CASSYEGLYTLSEQYF.

This chain links TRBV6-5 with TRBJ1-3; D is unclear. The germline V gene has CDR1 MNHEY and CDR2 SVGAGI. CDR3 length: 14 residues. The ends were cut back, 0 bases at V and 8 bases at J, with 11 bases in the middle. CDR3 nucleotides: TGTGCCAGCAGTTACTCTAACAGCGGGGACACCATATATTTT. The encoded protein is CASSYSNSGDTIYF.

This clone was observed a single time. V is TRBV10-3 and J is TRBJ2-5, with 9 bases lining up with TRBD2. The CDR3 covers 17 residues. The ends lost 0 bases at V and 4 bases at J; junction bases unmatched: 9. The germline V gene encodes CDR1 ENHRY and CDR2 SYGVKD. In nucleotides, the CDR3 is TGTGCCATCAGTGAGTCGTTGGCGGGAGGGCCGGGAGAGACCCAGTACTTC. The encoded protein is CAISESLAGGPGETQYF.

The table lists this clone with a count of one. CDR3 in amino acids: CASSRGGAGGYNEQFF. The CDR3 DNA reads TGTGCCAGCAGCCGAGGGGGAGCGGGAGGGTACAATGAGCAGTTCTTC. This chain joins TRBV11-2 and TRBJ2-1; 10 bases are a match to TRBD2. This CDR3 comprises 16 residues. CDR1 SGHAT and CDR2 FQNNGV come from the germline V gene. J was trimmed by 4 bases and V by 5 bases; bases with no gene match: 8.

The gene calls are TRBV15 and TRBJ1-2, with unresolved D. Germline V gene data show CDR1 as LNHNV and CDR2 as YYDKDF (reference sequence). V lost 5 bases and J lost 2, with 9 bases in between. The CDR3 covers 13 residues. CDR3 sequence: CATSSRGNYGYTF. CDR3 sequence (DNA): TGTGCCACCAGCTCCAGAGGGAACTATGGCTACACCTTC.

The chain joins TRBV2 to TRBJ1-2, with 8 bases matching TRBD1. CDR3 size: 12 residues. Germline CDR1 and CDR2: SNHLY and FYNNEI. The J segment lost 3 bases and the V segment lost 6 bases, leaving 0 bases of the junction unmatched. The CDR3: CASRGQDYGYTF. In nucleotides, the CDR3 is TGTGCCAGCAGGGGACAGGACTATGGCTACACCTTC. Full variable domain (outside the CDR3, taken from reference TRBV2 and TRBJ1-2): EPEVTQTPSHQVTQMGQEVILRCVPISNHLYFYWYRQILGQKVEFLVSFYNNEISEKSEIFDDQFSVERPDGSNFTLKIRSTKLEDSAMYFCASRGQDYGYTFGSGTRLTVV.

V and J are TRBV5-6 and TRBJ2-1; D is perhaps TRBD2 (5 bases). CDR3 size: 17 residues. Germline CDR1 is SGHDT and CDR2 is YYEEEE. Deletions cut 1 base from V and 0 bases from J, with 14 bases between. For the CDR3, the DNA is TGTGCCAGCAGCTTGCTGGGCGGGTCCTACTCCTACAATGAGCAGTTCTTC. This codes for CASSLLGGSYSYNEQFF.

The genes are TRBV6-6 and TRBJ2-2, with 7 bases fitting TRBD2. With V trimmed by 6 bases and J by 2 bases, 9 bases remained unmatched. Germline loops: CDR1 MNHNY, CDR2 SVGAGI (reference sequence). This CDR3 spans 16 amino acids. Written as DNA, the CDR3 is TGTGCCAGCAGCCCCGAGACTAGCACCAACACCGGGGAGCTGTTTTTT. Translating gives CASSPETSTNTGELFF.